The 4 T cell receptor beta chains in this list originate from one sample, sequenced in a study of blood T cell repertoires in COVID-19. Sequenced by immunoSEQ multiplex PCR; TCRdb stores in-frame clones only, minus some. The sample has about 170,000 clones, roughly 79% seen once. Sequencing was performed on peripheral blood. Receptors were obtained from a woman aged 80 or over with acute or convalescent COVID-19.

The CDR3 region is CASSGTSGRARSYEQYF. The CDR3 DNA is TGTGCCAGCAGTGGGACTAGCGGGAGGGCCCGCTCCTACGAGCAGTACTTC. The V call is TRBV6-1, the J call TRBJ2-7; 15 bases match TRBD2. With 4 bases clipped from V and 0 bases from J, the junction kept 4 bases outside the gene matches. The germline V gene has CDR1 MNHNS and CDR2 SASEGT. The CDR3 length is 17 residues.

The chain is built from TRBV5-1 and TRBJ1-6, with D perhaps TRBD1 (6 bases). Per germline, CDR1 SGHRS and CDR2 YFSETQ. Trimming stripped 0 bases from V and 10 bases from J, with 17 bases between. This CDR3 has 16 residues. This CDR3 reads CASSLAAEGVGSPLHF. Written as DNA, the CDR3 is TGCGCCAGCAGCTTGGCGGCCGAGGGGGTAGGATCACCCCTCCACTTT.

The J gene is TRBJ2-7, the V gene TRBV5-4; TRBD2 aligns across 11 bases. V shed 4 bases and J 4 bases; nucleotides not matched to a gene: 10. Germline CDR1 SGHNT, CDR2 YYREEE (reference sequence). CDR3 length: 16 residues. CDR3 sequence (DNA): TGTGCCAGCAGCCCGAGGGGGGGACTAGCGGTTTACGAGCAGTACTTC. It yields the protein CASSPRGGLAVYEQYF. Supplemented by reference TRBV5-4 and TRBJ2-7, the full variable domain reads ETGVTQSPTHLIKTRGQQVTLRCSSQSGHNTVSWYQQALGQGPQFIFQYYREEENGRGNFPPRFSGLQFPNYSSELNVNALELDDSALYLCASSPRGGLAVYEQYFGPGTRLTVT.

The J gene is TRBJ1-5, the V gene TRBV4-1; D is perhaps TRBD1 (5 bases). CDR1 is MGHRA, CDR2 YSYEKL, per germline. V dropped 1 base and J dropped 12 bases, with 19 bases sitting between them. The CDR3 sequence is 15 residues long. CDR3 nucleotides: TGCGCCAGCAGCCAAGCGGTCACAGGTCAGTTGATCCAGCATTTT. Its protein product is CASSQAVTGQLIQHF.